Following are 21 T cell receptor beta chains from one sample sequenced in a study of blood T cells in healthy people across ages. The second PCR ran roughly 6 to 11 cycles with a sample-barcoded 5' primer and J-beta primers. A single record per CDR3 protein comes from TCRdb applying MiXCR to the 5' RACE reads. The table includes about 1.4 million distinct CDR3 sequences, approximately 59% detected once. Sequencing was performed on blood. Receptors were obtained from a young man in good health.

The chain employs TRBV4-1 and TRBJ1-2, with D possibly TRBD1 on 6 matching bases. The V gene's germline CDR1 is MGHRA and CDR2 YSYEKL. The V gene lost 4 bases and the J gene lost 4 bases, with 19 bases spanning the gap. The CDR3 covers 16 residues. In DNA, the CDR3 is TGCGCCAGCAGCCCGGAGGTCGGGGGGCTTCGCTATGGCTACACCTTC. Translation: CASSPEVGGLRYGYTF.

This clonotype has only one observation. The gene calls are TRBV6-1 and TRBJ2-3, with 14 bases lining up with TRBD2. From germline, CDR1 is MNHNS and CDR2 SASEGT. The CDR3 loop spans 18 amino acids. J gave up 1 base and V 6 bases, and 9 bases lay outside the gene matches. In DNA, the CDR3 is TGTGCCAGCAGCGCCGTTGGGACTAGCGGGGGTCGCACAGATACGCAGTATTTT. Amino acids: CASSAVGTSGGRTDTQYF.

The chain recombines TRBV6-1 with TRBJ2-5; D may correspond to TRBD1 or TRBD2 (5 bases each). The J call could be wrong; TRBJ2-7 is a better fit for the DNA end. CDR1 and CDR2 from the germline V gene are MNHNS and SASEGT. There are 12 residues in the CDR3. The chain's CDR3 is CASRRGVLEQYF. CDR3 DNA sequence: TGTGCCAGCAGGCGAGGGGTTCTCGAGCAGTACTTC.

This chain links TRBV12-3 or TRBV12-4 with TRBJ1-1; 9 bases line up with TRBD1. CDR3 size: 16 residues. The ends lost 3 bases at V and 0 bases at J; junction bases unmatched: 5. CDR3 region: CASSLGQGALNTEAFF. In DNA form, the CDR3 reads TGTGCCAGCAGTTTGGGACAGGGTGCTTTGAACACTGAAGCTTTCTTT.

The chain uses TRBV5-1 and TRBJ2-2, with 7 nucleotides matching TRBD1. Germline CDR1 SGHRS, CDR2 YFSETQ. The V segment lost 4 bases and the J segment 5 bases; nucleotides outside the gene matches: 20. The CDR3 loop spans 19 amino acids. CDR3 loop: CASSLTRDRPDPGTGELFF. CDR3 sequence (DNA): TGCGCCAGCAGCCTCACCCGGGACAGACCAGACCCGGGAACCGGGGAGCTGTTTTTT.

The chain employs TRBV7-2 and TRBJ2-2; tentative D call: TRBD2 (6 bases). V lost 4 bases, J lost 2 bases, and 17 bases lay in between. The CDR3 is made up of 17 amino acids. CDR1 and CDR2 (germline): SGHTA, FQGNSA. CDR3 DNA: TGTGCCAGCAGCTCAAGCGGGCAAGTTTTTAACACCGGGGAGCTGTTTTTT. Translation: CASSSSGQVFNTGELFF.

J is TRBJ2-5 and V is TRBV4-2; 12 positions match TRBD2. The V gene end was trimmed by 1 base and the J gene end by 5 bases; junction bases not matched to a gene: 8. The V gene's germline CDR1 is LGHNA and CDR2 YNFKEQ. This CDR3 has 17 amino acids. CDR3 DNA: TGTGCCAGCAGCCAAGTCCCTAGCGGGGGGGCAGGGGAGACCCAGTACTTC. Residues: CASSQVPSGGAGETQYF.

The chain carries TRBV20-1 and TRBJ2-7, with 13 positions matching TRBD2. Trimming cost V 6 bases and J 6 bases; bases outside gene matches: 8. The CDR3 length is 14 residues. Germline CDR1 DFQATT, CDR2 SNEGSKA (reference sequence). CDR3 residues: CSAPRTSGRGEQYF. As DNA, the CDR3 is TGCAGTGCCCCACGGACTAGCGGGAGAGGCGAGCAGTACTTC.

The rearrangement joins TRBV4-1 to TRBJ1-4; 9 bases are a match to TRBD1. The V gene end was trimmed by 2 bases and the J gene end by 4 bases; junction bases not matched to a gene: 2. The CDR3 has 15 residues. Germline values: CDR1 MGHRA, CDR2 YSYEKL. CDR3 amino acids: CASSQQTGGNEKLFF. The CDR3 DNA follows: TGCGCCAGCAGCCAACAGACAGGGGGTAATGAAAAACTGTTTTTT.

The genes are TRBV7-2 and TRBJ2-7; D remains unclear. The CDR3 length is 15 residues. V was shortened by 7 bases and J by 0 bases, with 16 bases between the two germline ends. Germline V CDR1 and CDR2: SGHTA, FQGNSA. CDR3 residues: CASNPIVPLSYEQYF. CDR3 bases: TGTGCCAGCAACCCAATCGTGCCCCTCTCCTACGAGCAGTACTTC.

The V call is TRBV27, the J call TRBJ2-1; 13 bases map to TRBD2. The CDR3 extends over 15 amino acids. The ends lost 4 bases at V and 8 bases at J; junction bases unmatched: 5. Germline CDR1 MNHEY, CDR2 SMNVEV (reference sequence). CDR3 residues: CASSWGLAGFDEQFF. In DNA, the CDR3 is TGTGCCAGCAGTTGGGGACTAGCGGGATTCGATGAGCAGTTCTTC.

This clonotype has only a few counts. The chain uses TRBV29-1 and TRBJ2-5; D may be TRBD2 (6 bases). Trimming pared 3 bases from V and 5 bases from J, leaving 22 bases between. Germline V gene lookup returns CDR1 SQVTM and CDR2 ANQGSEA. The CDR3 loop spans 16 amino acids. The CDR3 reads CSVEFTPGLSVETQYF. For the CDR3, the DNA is TGCAGCGTTGAGTTTACCCCGGGACTCTCCGTTGAGACCCAGTACTTC.

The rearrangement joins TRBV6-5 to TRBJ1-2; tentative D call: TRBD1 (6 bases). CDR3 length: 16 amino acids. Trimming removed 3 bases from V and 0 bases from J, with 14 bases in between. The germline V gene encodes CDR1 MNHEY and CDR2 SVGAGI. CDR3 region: CASSYGGRGANYGYTF. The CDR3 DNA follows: TGTGCCAGCAGTTATGGTGGCAGGGGAGCTAACTATGGCTACACCTTC.

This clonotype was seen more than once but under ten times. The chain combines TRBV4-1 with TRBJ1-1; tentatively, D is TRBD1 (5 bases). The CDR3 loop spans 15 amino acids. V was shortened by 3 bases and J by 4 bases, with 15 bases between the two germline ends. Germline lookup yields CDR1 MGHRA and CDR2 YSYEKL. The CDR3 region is CASSHQPGVGTEAFF. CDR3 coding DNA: TGCGCCAGCAGCCATCAGCCGGGGGTAGGCACTGAAGCTTTCTTT.

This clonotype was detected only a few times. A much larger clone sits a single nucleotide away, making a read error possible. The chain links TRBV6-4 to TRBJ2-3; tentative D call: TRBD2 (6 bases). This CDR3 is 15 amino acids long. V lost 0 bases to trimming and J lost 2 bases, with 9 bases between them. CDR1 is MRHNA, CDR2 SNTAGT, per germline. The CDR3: CASSDSGGDTDTQYF. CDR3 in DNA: TGTGCCAGCAGTGACTCTGGCGGGGACACAGATACGCAGTATTTT.

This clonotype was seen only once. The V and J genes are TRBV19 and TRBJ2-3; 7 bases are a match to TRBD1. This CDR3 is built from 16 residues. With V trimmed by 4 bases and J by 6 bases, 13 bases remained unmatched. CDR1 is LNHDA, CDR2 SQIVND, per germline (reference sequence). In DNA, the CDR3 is TGTGCCAGTAGTACCCGGACAGGACTGCAGAGGGATACGCAGTATTTT. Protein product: CASSTRTGLQRDTQYF.

CDR3 protein: CGAGYNEQFF. The DNA of the CDR3 is TGTGGAGCGGGGTACAATGAGCAGTTCTTC. The gene calls are TRBV27 and TRBJ2-1; the match to TRBD2 covers 7 bases. This CDR3 spans 10 amino acids. Per germline, CDR1 MNHEY and CDR2 SMNVEV (reference sequence).

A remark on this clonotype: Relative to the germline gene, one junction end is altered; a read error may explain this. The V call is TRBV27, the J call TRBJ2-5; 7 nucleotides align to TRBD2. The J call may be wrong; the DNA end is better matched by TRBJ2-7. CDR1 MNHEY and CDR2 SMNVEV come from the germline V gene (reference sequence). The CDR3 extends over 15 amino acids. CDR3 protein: CASSVSSGVSCEQYF. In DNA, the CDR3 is TGTGCCAGCAGTGTATCTAGCGGAGTGTCATGCGAGCAGTACTTC.

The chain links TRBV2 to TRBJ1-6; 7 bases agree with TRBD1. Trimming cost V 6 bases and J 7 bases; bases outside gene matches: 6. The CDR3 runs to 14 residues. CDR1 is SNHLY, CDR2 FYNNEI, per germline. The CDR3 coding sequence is TGTGCCAGCAGCGTTAGGGGGCAGAATTCACCCCTCCACTTT. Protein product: CASSVRGQNSPLHF.

The CDR3 DNA sequence: TGTGCCAGCAGCATGGGGCTAGTTTCCGGGGAGCTGTTTTTT. This sequence encodes CASSMGLVSGELFF. The V gene is TRBV5-5, the J gene TRBJ2-2, with D tentatively TRBD1 (5 bases). The CDR3 has 14 amino acids. Germline-derived CDR1 and CDR2 are SGHKS and YYEKEE (reference sequence). Trimming removed 4 bases at V and 6 bases at J, with 13 bases between. Together with reference TRBV5-5 and TRBJ2-2, the CDR3 gives the full variable domain: DAGVTQSPTHLIKTRGQQVTLRCSPISGHKSVSWYQQVLGQGPQFIFQYYEKEERGRGNFPDRFSARQFPNYSSELNVNALLLGDSALYLCASSMGLVSGELFFGEGSRLTVL.

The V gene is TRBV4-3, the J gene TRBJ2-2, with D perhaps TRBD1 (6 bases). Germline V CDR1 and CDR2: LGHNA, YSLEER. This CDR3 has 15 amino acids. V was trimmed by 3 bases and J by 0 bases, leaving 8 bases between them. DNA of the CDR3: TGCGCCAGCAGCCATAGGGACACGAACACCGGGGAGCTGTTTTTT. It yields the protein CASSHRDTNTGELFF.